Below are 32 T cell receptor beta chains sequenced from a single sample in a study of cytomegalovirus exposure and HLA in healthy donors. Both 60 Vbeta primers and 13 Jbeta primers went into the PCR. The table came from immunoSEQ multiplex PCR; TCRdb's copy has only in-frame clones and leaves some out. The sample has about 130,000 clones. The sequencing sample was made of PBMCs. The receptors here all came from a man between 18 and 29 years old in good health and CMV-seronegative.

On this clone itself: The same CDR3 also results from other DNA sequences found in this sample. The chain joins TRBV5-6 to TRBJ1-1; 7 bases are shared with TRBD1. The CDR3 has 14 amino acids. V trimming: 1 base; J trimming: 0 bases; junction bases outside the gene matches: 0. Germline loops: CDR1 SGHDT, CDR2 YYEEEE. The CDR3 DNA reads TGTGCCAGCAGCTTGCAGGGGGTGAACACTGAAGCTTTCTTT. Its translation is CASSLQGVNTEAFF.

This chain joins TRBV28 and TRBJ2-3; no firm D call. The CDR3 length is 10 residues. V was pared by 4 bases and J by 8 bases, with 4 bases between. Looked up from germline, CDR1 is MDHEN and CDR2 is SYDVKM. The chain's CDR3 is CASSSGTQYF. The CDR3 nucleotides are TGTGCCAGCAGTTCGGGTACGCAGTATTTT. The variable domain in full, with the rest retrieved from reference TRBV28 and TRBJ2-3, is DVKVTQSSRYLVKRTGEKVFLECVQDMDHENMFWYRQDPGLGLRLIYFSYDVKMKEKGDIPEGYSVSREKKERFSLILESASTNQTSMYLCASSSGTQYFGPGTRLTVL.

The chain couples TRBV7-2 to TRBJ2-3, with a weak D call TRBD2 (6 bases). Trimming took 8 bases from V and 0 from J, leaving 12 bases between them. Looked up from germline, CDR1 is SGHTA and CDR2 is FQGNSA. The CDR3 loop spans 14 amino acids. CDR3 region: CASSMAGSTDTQYF. In nucleotides, the CDR3 is TGTGCCAGCTCCATGGCGGGGAGCACAGATACGCAGTATTTT.

The rearrangement uses TRBV11-3 and TRBJ1-1; D is perhaps TRBD1 (5 bases). Germline V gene data show CDR1 as SGHNT and CDR2 as YENEEA. CDR3 length: 15 amino acids. V lost 1 base, J lost 1 base, and 10 bases lay in between. CDR3 sequence: CASSLGSGWNTEAFF. In DNA form, the CDR3 reads TGTGCCAGCAGCTTAGGTTCAGGGTGGAACACTGAAGCTTTCTTT.

The chain employs TRBV6-1 and TRBJ1-2; possibly TRBD1 for D (6 bases). V lost 4 bases to trimming and J lost 2 bases, with 14 bases between them. CDR1 and CDR2 (germline): MNHNS, SASEGT. The CDR3 has 15 amino acids. CDR3 loop: CASSAEQGFNYGYTF. In nucleotides, the CDR3 is TGTGCCAGCAGTGCTGAACAGGGTTTCAACTATGGCTACACCTTC.

The gene calls are TRBV6-5 and TRBJ1-1, with D maybe TRBD1 (5 bases). CDR3 length: 15 amino acids. Trimming took 5 bases from V and 1 from J, leaving 14 bases between them. CDR1 MNHEY and CDR2 SVGAGI come from the germline V gene. The CDR3, as DNA: TGTGCCAGCAGTCTACAGGTCTTTGGGAACACTGAAGCTTTCTTT. Translating it yields CASSLQVFGNTEAFF.

J is TRBJ1-5 and V is TRBV30; no firm D call. The V and J ends lost 0 bases and 7 bases respectively, with 10 bases between them. Germline-derived CDR1 and CDR2 are GTSNPN and SVGIG (reference sequence). The CDR3 has 13 residues. The CDR3 bases are TGTGCCTGGAGTGTGGACGAGCGGCAGCCCCAGCATTTT. Its translation is CAWSVDERQPQHF.

The genes are TRBV27 and TRBJ2-7, with TRBD1 identical over 11 bases. Trimming at V came to 6 bases and at J to 2 bases, leaving 6 bases not matched to a gene. The CDR3 totals 15 residues. The germline gives CDR1 MNHEY, CDR2 SMNVEV (reference sequence). The CDR3 DNA reads TGTGCCAGCAGGCCTGGGACAGGGGGAGCCTACGAGCAGTACTTC. Its translation is CASRPGTGGAYEQYF.

The chain uses TRBV5-1 and TRBJ1-2; 7 bases map to TRBD1. This CDR3 spans 14 amino acids. Germline lookup yields CDR1 SGHRS and CDR2 YFSETQ. V dropped 3 bases and J dropped 3; count of bases not matched to a gene: 5. The CDR3 DNA sequence: TGCGCCAGCAGCTCGACAGGGACGGACTATGGCTACACCTTC. Translation gives CASSSTGTDYGYTF.

The chain combines TRBV4-1 with TRBJ2-5; 7 nucleotides line up with TRBD1. The ends lost 3 bases at V and 3 bases at J; junction bases unmatched: 7. The germline V gene has CDR1 MGHRA and CDR2 YSYEKL. The CDR3 is 15 amino acids. The chain's CDR3 is CASSHNRGRKETQYF. The DNA for the CDR3 is TGCGCCAGCAGCCACAACAGGGGAAGGAAAGAGACCCAGTACTTC.

The J gene is TRBJ2-2, the V gene TRBV2, with TRBD1 as a possible D gene (5 bases). Trimming took 10 bases from V and 2 from J, leaving 14 bases between them. The germline CDR1 and CDR2 sequences are SNHLY and FYNNEI. The CDR3 extends over 14 amino acids. CDR3 DNA sequence: TGTGCCACCTCAGAAAGGGGAAACACCGGGGAGCTGTTTTTT. Translating it yields CATSERGNTGELFF.

The J gene is TRBJ1-2, the V gene TRBV7-9; D ambiguous. Deletions cut 1 base from V and 2 bases from J, with 8 bases between. The CDR3 runs to 14 residues. The germline gives CDR1 SEHNR, CDR2 FQNEAQ (reference sequence). CDR3 residues: CASSLEVGNYGYTF. DNA for the CDR3: TGTGCCAGCAGCTTAGAAGTCGGGAACTATGGCTACACCTTC.

V and J are TRBV7-2 and TRBJ2-4; the D gene is possibly TRBD1 (6 bases). Per germline, CDR1 SGHTA and CDR2 FQGNSA. CDR3 size: 15 residues. Trimming took off 5 bases at V and 0 bases at J, with 11 bases between the two ends. CDR3 DNA sequence: TGTGCCAGCAGCGATCGGACAGAAGCCAAAAACATTCAGTACTTC. Its protein is CASSDRTEAKNIQYF.

This rearrangement joins TRBV7-9 to TRBJ2-3, with 7 bases aligning to TRBD2. In germline, CDR1 is SEHNR, CDR2 FQNEAQ (reference sequence). The length of the CDR3 is 15 residues. Trimming took 2 bases from V and 5 from J; bases not matched to a gene: 7. The CDR3 loop reads CASSLMAGAGDTQYF. In DNA form, the CDR3 reads TGTGCCAGCAGCTTAATGGCGGGAGCTGGAGATACGCAGTATTTT. The full variable domain, its missing parts supplied by reference TRBV7-9 and TRBJ2-3, is DTGVSQNPRHKITKRGQNVTFRCDPISEHNRLYWYRQTLGQGPEFLTYFQNEAQLEKSRLLSDRFSAERPKGSFSTLEIQRTEQGDSAMYLCASSLMAGAGDTQYFGPGTRLTVL.

V and J are TRBV6-1 and TRBJ1-1; unclear D gene. Trimming left V 5 bases short and J 7 bases short, with 14 bases between. Germline V gene sequence: CDR1 MNHNS, CDR2 SASEGT. This CDR3 has 13 residues. The CDR3, as DNA: TGTGCCAGCAGTAGGCCGGGGTCGAGTGAAGCTTTCTTT. It yields the protein CASSRPGSSEAFF.

The chain is built from TRBV11-2 and TRBJ1-5; D gene ambiguous. The CDR3 totals 16 residues. Germline lookup yields CDR1 SGHAT and CDR2 FQNNGV. V was cut by 5 bases and J by 2 bases, with 16 bases left in between. The CDR3 region is CASSPSMGGRNQPQHF. The DNA of the CDR3 is TGTGCCAGCAGCCCCTCCATGGGCGGGCGCAATCAGCCCCAGCATTTT. Together with reference TRBV11-2 and TRBJ1-5, the CDR3 gives the full variable domain: EAGVAQSPRYKIIEKRQSVAFWCNPISGHATLYWYQQILGQGPKLLIQFQNNGVVDDSQLPKDRFSAERLKGVDSTLKIQPAKLEDSAVYLCASSPSMGGRNQPQHFGDGTRLSIL.

The rearrangement links TRBV28 to TRBJ1-5; TRBD1 aligns across 8 bases. V trimming: 3 bases; J trimming: 6 bases; junction bases outside the gene matches: 4. CDR1 is MDHEN and CDR2 is SYDVKM in the germline V gene. This CDR3 contains 14 residues. CDR3 nucleotide sequence: TGTGCCAGCAGTTTGAGGACAGGGCTTCAGCCCCAGCATTTT. Translating gives CASSLRTGLQPQHF.

V and J are TRBV9 and TRBJ2-5, with 11 bases fitting TRBD2. The CDR3 is 17 residues long. V trimming: 3 bases; J trimming: 5 bases; junction bases outside the gene matches: 12. Germline-derived CDR1 and CDR2 are SGDLS and YYNGEE. The CDR3 nucleotides are TGTGCCAGCAGCGCCCGAAGTAGCGGGGGGGCGTGGGAGACCCAGTACTTC. Encoded protein: CASSARSSGGAWETQYF.

The chain is built from TRBV28 and TRBJ2-2; the match to TRBD1 covers 8 bases. CDR1 and CDR2 from the germline V gene are MDHEN and SYDVKM. CDR3 length: 16 residues. Losses at the gene ends were 3 bases for V and 3 bases for J; bases not matched to a gene: 6. The CDR3 DNA reads as TGTGCCAGCAGTTTCCAGGGGGCTTCTGACACCGGGGAGCTGTTTTTT. Encoded protein: CASSFQGASDTGELFF.

This rearrangement joins TRBV27 to TRBJ1-1; the match to TRBD1 covers 7 bases. Germline loops: CDR1 MNHEY, CDR2 SMNVEV (reference sequence). Trimming at V came to 5 bases and at J to 5 bases, leaving 14 bases not matched to a gene. This CDR3 region has 16 residues. The CDR3 region has the DNA TGTGCCAGCAGTCTAAAGGGGGCGGGGAGCAGGACTGAAGCTTTCTTT. Translated, it gives CASSLKGAGSRTEAFF.

This chain connects TRBV9 to TRBJ1-1, with 7 positions matching TRBD1. J gave up 1 base and V 0 bases, and 9 bases lay outside the gene matches. There are 17 residues in the CDR3. Germline loops: CDR1 SGDLS, CDR2 YYNGEE. CDR3 sequence (DNA): TGTGCCAGCAGCGTAGATTTACTGGGACAGCAGAACACTGAAGCTTTCTTT. The encoded protein is CASSVDLLGQQNTEAFF.

Comment on this clone: In the same sample, other DNA sequences code for this CDR3. This chain connects TRBV28 to TRBJ2-1; D unresolved. The CDR3 contains 14 residues. Trimming shortened V by 5 bases and J by 1 base, and 9 bases separated the two germline ends. Per germline, CDR1 MDHEN and CDR2 SYDVKM. CDR3 in DNA: TGTGCCAGCAGTCCCGACGGGTCCTACAATGAGCAGTTCTTC. It specifies CASSPDGSYNEQFF.

The chain is built from TRBV18 and TRBJ1-5; 9 nucleotides align to TRBD1. CDR3 length: 17 residues. Trimming cost V 5 bases and J 5 bases; bases outside gene matches: 13. Germline V lookup: CDR1 KGHSH, CDR2 LQKENI. CDR3 DNA: TGTGCCAGCTCAACCCTCCCGATACAGGGGGCCGATCAGCCCCAGCATTTT. It encodes CASSTLPIQGADQPQHF. The full variable domain, in which reference TRBV18 and TRBJ1-5 provide the parts outside the CDR3, is NAGVMQNPRHLVRRRGQEARLRCSPMKGHSHVYWYRQLPEEGLKFMVYLQKENIIDESGMPKERFSAEFPKEGPSILRIQQVVRGDSAAYFCASSTLPIQGADQPQHFGDGTRLSIL.

V usage is TRBV19 and J usage is TRBJ2-5; D is perhaps TRBD1 (6 bases). The V end was cut by 2 bases, the J end by 4 bases, with 11 bases between. This CDR3 has 14 residues. The germline gives CDR1 LNHDA, CDR2 SQIVND (reference sequence). This CDR3 reads CASSIRGSGETQYF. In nucleotides, the CDR3 is TGTGCCAGTAGTATAAGGGGGAGCGGAGAGACCCAGTACTTC.

The chain couples TRBV5-4 to TRBJ1-2, with D unclear. This CDR3 comprises 13 residues. The germline gives CDR1 SGHNT, CDR2 YYREEE (reference sequence). V lost 0 bases and J 6 bases, leaving 9 bases between the germline ends. The CDR3 coding sequence is TGTGCCAGCAGCTTGGCAGGCGCAGATGGCTACACCTTC. It specifies CASSLAGADGYTF.

This chain joins TRBV9 and TRBJ2-2, with 7 bases that match TRBD2. V was pared by 0 bases and J by 1 base, with 3 bases of the junction left unmatched. CDR3 length: 16 residues. Germline CDR1 and CDR2: SGDLS and YYNGEE. The CDR3 loop is CASSVASGVNTGELFF. CDR3 DNA sequence: TGTGCCAGCAGCGTAGCTAGCGGAGTGAACACCGGGGAGCTGTTTTTT.

This chain links TRBV7-2 with TRBJ2-7; 8 bases align to TRBD2. CDR1 is SGHTA and CDR2 is FQGNSA in the germline V gene. V lost 2 bases, J lost 1 base, and 10 bases stayed unmatched. The CDR3 length is 17 residues. CDR3 protein: CASSLRGPGLESYEQYF. The CDR3 region has the DNA TGTGCCAGCAGCTTACGGGGCCCGGGACTAGAGTCCTACGAGCAGTACTTC.

The chain recombines TRBV2 with TRBJ2-1, with 13 nucleotides matching TRBD2. V was pared by 5 bases and J by 9 bases, with 7 bases of the junction left unmatched. Germline lookup yields CDR1 SNHLY and CDR2 FYNNEI. This CDR3 spans 15 amino acids. CDR3 loop: CASSRTSGSEGEQFF. CDR3 in DNA: TGTGCCAGCAGTCGGACTAGCGGGAGTGAGGGTGAGCAGTTCTTC.

The J gene is TRBJ1-1, the V gene TRBV6-1, with D maybe TRBD1 (5 bases). Germline V lookup: CDR1 MNHNS, CDR2 SASEGT. CDR3 size: 14 residues. Trimming stripped 3 bases from V and 4 bases from J, with 12 bases between. CDR3 in DNA: TGTGCCAGCAGTGAGACTCTTAGGGGCACTGAAGCTTTCTTT. The encoded protein is CASSETLRGTEAFF.

The CDR3 protein is CASSPTGRGTEAFF. The DNA for the CDR3 is TGTGCCAGCAGTCCCACAGGGAGAGGGACTGAAGCTTTCTTT. The V call is TRBV28, the J call TRBJ1-1, with D perhaps TRBD1 (6 bases). Per the germline V gene, CDR1 is MDHEN and CDR2 is SYDVKM. The CDR3 is 14 residues long. Between the trimmed V and J ends, which lost 5 bases and 5 bases, there was a span of 15 bases.

The chain couples TRBV7-9 to TRBJ2-1, with D possibly matching TRBD2 (6 bases). The CDR3 has 15 residues. Germline V gene lookup returns CDR1 SEHNR and CDR2 FQNEAQ (reference sequence). Between the trimmed V and J ends, which lost 5 bases and 5 bases, there was a span of 16 bases. CDR3 loop: CASSPMGLQDNEQFF. The CDR3 DNA is TGTGCCAGCAGCCCCATGGGACTGCAAGACAATGAGCAGTTCTTC.

V is TRBV7-9 and J is TRBJ1-2; D possibly corresponds to TRBD1 (5 bases). CDR3 size: 13 residues. CDR1 and CDR2 from the germline V gene are SEHNR and FQNEAQ (reference sequence). The V end was cut by 5 bases, the J end by 7 bases, with 14 bases between. The CDR3 is CASSQDGGIGYTF. CDR3 nucleotides: TGTGCCAGCAGCCAGGACGGGGGGATTGGCTACACCTTC. Drawing the rest from reference TRBV7-9 and TRBJ1-2, the complete variable domain is DTGVSQNPRHKITKRGQNVTFRCDPISEHNRLYWYRQTLGQGPEFLTYFQNEAQLEKSRLLSDRFSAERPKGSFSTLEIQRTEQGDSAMYLCASSQDGGIGYTFGSGTRLTVV.